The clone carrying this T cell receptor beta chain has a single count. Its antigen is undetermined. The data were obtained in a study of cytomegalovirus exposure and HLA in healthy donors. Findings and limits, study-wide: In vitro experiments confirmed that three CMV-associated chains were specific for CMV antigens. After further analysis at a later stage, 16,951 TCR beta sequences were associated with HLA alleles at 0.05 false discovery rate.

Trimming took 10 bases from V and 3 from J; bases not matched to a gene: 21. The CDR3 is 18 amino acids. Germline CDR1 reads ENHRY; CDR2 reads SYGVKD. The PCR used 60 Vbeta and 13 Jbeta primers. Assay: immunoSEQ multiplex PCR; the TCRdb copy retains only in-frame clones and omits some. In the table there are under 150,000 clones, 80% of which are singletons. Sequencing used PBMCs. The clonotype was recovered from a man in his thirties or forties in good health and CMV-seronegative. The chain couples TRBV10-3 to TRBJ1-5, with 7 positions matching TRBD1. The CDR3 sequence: CATTTGDEGLGDNQPQHF. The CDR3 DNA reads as TGTGCCACGACAACAGGGGATGAAGGACTGGGGGACAATCAGCCCCAGCATTTT.